A selection of T cell receptor beta chains follows, all from one sample in a study of spatial heterogeneity in lung cancer. From the 5' RACE reads, TCRdb called clonotypes with MiXCR, one entry per CDR3 protein. This table has under 15,000 distinct CDR3 sequences, roughly 13% appearing once. The sample consisted of PBMCs, taken at surgery. Receptor source: a female donor with early-stage non-small cell lung cancer. Each CDR3 is given with its conserved first and last residue. The D gene is left open where the match is weak. Clone size is given as once, few, many or a size class.

CDR3 length | D gene | J gene | V gene | clone size | CDR3 DNA | CDR3 protein
15 | . | TRBJ2-1 | TRBV5-1 | few | TGCGCCAGCTGGGCGGGCGGTAGCTCCTACAATGAGCAGTTCTTC | CASWAGGSSYNEQFF
15 | . | TRBJ1-1 | TRBV5-1 | medium-sized | TGCGCCAGCAGCTGGGACGGGGGTTCGAACACTGAAGCTTTCTTT | CASSWDGGSNTEAFF
15 | TRBD2 | TRBJ2-7 | TRBV2 | few | TGTGCCAGCAGTGGGGCTAGCGGGGGTTACTACGAGCAGTACTTC | CASSGASGGYYEQYF
15 | . | TRBJ2-7 | TRBV11-2 | medium-sized | TGTGCCAGCAGCTTAGAGCCCCAGGGGCTCTACGAGCAGTACTTC | CASSLEPQGLYEQYF
14 | TRBD1 | TRBJ1-1 | TRBV15 | many | TGTGCCACCAGCAGCAGGGCAGGGGGAGACCAGGCTTTCTTT | CATSSRAGGDQAFF
15 | . | TRBJ2-7 | TRBV28 | medium-sized | TGTGCCAGCAGTCTGGGGACTCCCAGTACCTACGAGCAGTACTTC | CASSLGTPSTYEQYF
13 | . | TRBJ1-5 | TRBV20-1 | many | TGCAGTGCCCAGCGGCAGAGCAATCAGCCCCAGCATTTT | CSAQRQSNQPQHF
15 | TRBD2 | TRBJ2-1 | TRBV3-1 | medium-sized | TGTGCCAGCAGCCAAGTTAGCGGGTCCTACAATGAGCAGTTCTTC | CASSQVSGSYNEQFF
16 | . | TRBJ1-3 | TRBV29-1 | medium-sized | TGCAGCGTTGAAGATCCCCTGCAGGGGCCGGGAAACACCATATATTTT | CSVEDPLQGPGNTIYF
15 | . | TRBJ2-7 | TRBV7-2 | many | TGTGCCAGCAGCTTAGGTCCAGGTCGTACCTACGAGCAGTACTTC | CASSLGPGRTYEQYF
14 | . | TRBJ2-3 | TRBV11-3 | many | TGTGCCAGCAGCTCGGGACTCCCCCAAGATACGCAGTATTTT | CASSSGLPQDTQYF
12 | . | TRBJ2-3 | TRBV29-1 | few | TGCAGCGTTGACACCGGAGGACGTACGCAGTATTTT | CSVDTGGRTQYF
15 | TRBD1 | TRBJ1-6 | TRBV6-4 | medium-sized | TGTGCCAGCAGTGACCCCCAGGGGGCCTACTCACCCCTCCACTTT | CASSDPQGAYSPLHF
15 | TRBD1 | TRBJ2-7 | TRBV6-5 | medium-sized | TGTGCCAGCAGTTACACCCGACAGGGTTCCAACGAGCAGTACTTC | CASSYTRQGSNEQYF
12 | TRBD1 | TRBJ1-1 | TRBV29-1 | many | TGCAGCGTCTATGTGGGACAGGGGGAAGCTTTCTTT | CSVYVGQGEAFF
14 | . | TRBJ2-1 | TRBV9 | many | TGTGCCAGCAGCGTAGCGGCGGCTTACAATGAGCAGTTCTTC | CASSVAAAYNEQFF
16 | . | TRBJ2-7 | TRBV5-4 | medium-sized | TGTGCCAGCAGCGGCTTACAGGGAGGAAGCGCCTACGAGCAGTACTTC | CASSGLQGGSAYEQYF
12 | . | TRBJ2-5 | TRBV19 | medium-sized | TGTGCCAGTAGCATTGACAAGGAGACCCAGTACTTC | CASSIDKETQYF
14 | TRBD1 | TRBJ2-5 | TRBV29-1 | many | TGCAGCGTTTCCGAAGGACAGGCCCAAGAGACCCAGTACTTC | CSVSEGQAQETQYF
14 | . | TRBJ2-7 | TRBV10-3 | many | TGTGCCATCAGTGTGGGGGGCGTTTCCTACGAGCAGTACTTC | CAISVGGVSYEQYF
12 | . | TRBJ2-2 | TRBV28 | medium-sized | TGTGCCAGCAAGGAGAACACCGGGGAGCTGTTTTTT | CASKENTGELFF
15 | TRBD1 | TRBJ2-2 | TRBV7-2 | once | TGTGCCAGCAGCCTCTGGACAGGGGACACCGGGGAGCTGTTTTTT | CASSLWTGDTGELFF